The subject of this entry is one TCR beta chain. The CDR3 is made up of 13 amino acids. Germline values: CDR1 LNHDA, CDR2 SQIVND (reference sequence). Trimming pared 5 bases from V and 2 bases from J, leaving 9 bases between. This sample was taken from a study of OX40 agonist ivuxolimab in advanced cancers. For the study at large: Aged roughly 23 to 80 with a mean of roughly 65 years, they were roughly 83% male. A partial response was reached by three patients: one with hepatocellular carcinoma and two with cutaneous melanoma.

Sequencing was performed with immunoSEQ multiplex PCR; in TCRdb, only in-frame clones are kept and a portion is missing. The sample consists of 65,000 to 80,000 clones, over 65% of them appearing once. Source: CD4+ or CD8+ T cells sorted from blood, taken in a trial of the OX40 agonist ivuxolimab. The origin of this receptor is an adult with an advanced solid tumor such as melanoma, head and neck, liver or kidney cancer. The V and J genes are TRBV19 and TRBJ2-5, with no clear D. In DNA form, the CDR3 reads TGTGCCAGTAGTCTAACAGAGCAAGAGACCCAGTACTTC. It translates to CASSLTEQETQYF.